Listed below are T cell receptor beta chains from one sample, sequenced in a study of blood T cell repertoires in COVID-19. The protocol was immunoSEQ multiplex PCR, while the TCRdb copy is restricted to in-frame clones and leaves out a portion. The sample has a few hundred thousand clones, approximately 89% seen once. Sequenced: PBMCs or T cells enriched from blood (not recorded which). Receptor source: a young man who had recovered from COVID-19. CDR3s include the opening cysteine and the closing phenylalanine or tryptophan.

j_call: TRBJ1-1
v_call: TRBV30
cdr3_length: 15
cdr3_aa: CAWSTPGTANTEAFF

j_call: TRBJ1-1
v_call: TRBV30
cdr3_length: 12
cdr3_aa: CAWSATVGAAFF

j_call: TRBJ2-2
v_call: TRBV5-1
cdr3_length: 18
cdr3_aa: CASSFYSGGGSLTGELFF

j_call: TRBJ1-1
v_call: TRBV28
cdr3_length: 14
cdr3_aa: CASRHSGIGAEAFF

j_call: TRBJ2-7
v_call: TRBV28
cdr3_length: 11
cdr3_aa: CASSFRRQRYF

j_call: TRBJ2-7
v_call: TRBV4-1
cdr3_length: 17
cdr3_aa: CASRRDTTTQSSYEQYF

j_call: TRBJ2-3
v_call: TRBV2
cdr3_length: 15
cdr3_aa: CASSTGLAVADTQYF

j_call: TRBJ2-1
v_call: TRBV13
cdr3_length: 13
cdr3_aa: CASSLFSGDEQFF

j_call: TRBJ1-4
v_call: TRBV30
cdr3_length: 13
cdr3_aa: CAWGTGHNEKLFF

j_call: TRBJ2-1
v_call: TRBV5-1
cdr3_length: 15
cdr3_aa: CASSLVASSYNEQFF

j_call: TRBJ1-6
v_call: TRBV30
cdr3_length: 17
cdr3_aa: CAWKRETGSSYNSPLHF

j_call: TRBJ2-5
v_call: TRBV21-1
cdr3_length: 17
cdr3_aa: CASSPSRARRVAETQYF

j_call: TRBJ1-2
v_call: TRBV4-2
cdr3_length: 19
cdr3_aa: CASSHRLGVDRGDNYGYTF

j_call: TRBJ1-1
v_call: TRBV6-6
cdr3_length: 13
cdr3_aa: CASGGTGGTEAFF

j_call: TRBJ2-3
v_call: TRBV6-2/TRBV6-3
cdr3_length: 15
cdr3_aa: CASSYPGTPKDTQYF

j_call: TRBJ1-1
v_call: TRBV3-1/TRBV3-2
cdr3_length: 14
cdr3_aa: CASSQAVRVSEAFF

j_call: TRBJ2-5
v_call: TRBV6-6
cdr3_length: 15
cdr3_aa: CASSYGRGYQETQYF

j_call: TRBJ2-7
v_call: TRBV28
cdr3_length: 14
cdr3_aa: CASSPSRGSHEQYF

j_call: TRBJ1-1
v_call: TRBV28
cdr3_length: 14
cdr3_aa: CASRFGQLNTEAFF